One sample yielded the 26 T cell receptor beta chains listed below, sequenced in a study of shared clonotypes between healthy human individuals. Measured with immunoSEQ multiplex PCR; TCRdb has only the in-frame clones, and not every one. There are fewer than 3 million clones in the sample; 85% to 95% occur only once, and 0.37% lies in the top ten. The sample comprised naive CD4+ T cells from PBMCs. The subset denotes: CD45RA+ positively selected. These receptors were taken from a man aged 18 to 30 in good health. Some clones in this sample may be carry-over from other donors' samples.

The chain couples TRBV5-1 to TRBJ2-1; 8 bases match TRBD2. The CDR3 length is 15 residues. The V gene end was trimmed by 0 bases and the J gene end by 5 bases; junction bases not matched to a gene: 4. Germline V CDR1 and CDR2: SGHRS, YFSETQ. The CDR3, as DNA: TGCGCCAGCAGCTTGGAGACTAGCGCCCACAATGAGCAGTTCTTC. This encodes CASSLETSAHNEQFF.

The chain employs TRBV14 and TRBJ2-7, with 7 bases identical to TRBD2. The V gene end was trimmed by 1 base and the J gene end by 10 bases; junction bases not matched to a gene: 7. Germline CDR1 reads SGHDN; CDR2 reads FVKESK. This CDR3 is built from 13 residues. The CDR3 protein is CASSQGGGVYQYF. As DNA, the CDR3 is TGTGCCAGCAGCCAAGGGGGAGGGGTGTACCAGTACTTC.

The chain combines TRBV7-9 with TRBJ2-1, with 9 positions matching TRBD2. V gave up 10 bases and J gave up 8 bases; unmatched junction bases: 9. The CDR3 is 13 residues long. Per germline, CDR1 SEHNR and CDR2 FQNEAQ (reference sequence). The CDR3 loop reads CATPGTSFDEQFF. As DNA, the CDR3 is TGTGCCACCCCCGGGACTAGCTTCGATGAGCAGTTCTTC.

The chain carries TRBV30 and TRBJ1-2; 7 bases line up with TRBD1. The ends lost 0 bases at V and 8 bases at J; junction bases unmatched: 6. Looked up from germline, CDR1 is GTSNPN and CDR2 is SVGIG (reference sequence). The CDR3 is 13 residues long. CDR3 region: CAWSVRTGLGYTF. The CDR3 nucleotides read TGTGCCTGGAGTGTACGGACAGGACTCGGCTACACCTTC.

The chain has TRBV11-2 and TRBJ2-5; 8 nucleotides match TRBD2. CDR1 and CDR2 (germline): SGHAT, FQNNGV. After removal of 3 bases from V and 3 bases from J, the junction contained 6 bases not matched to a gene. This CDR3 is built from 15 residues. The CDR3 DNA is TGTGCCAGCAGCTTCAACAGCGGGGGAGAAGAGACCCAGTACTTC. Translation: CASSFNSGGEETQYF.

Remarks on this clone: The sample contains more than one DNA sequence encoding this CDR3. The chain is built from TRBV20-1 and TRBJ2-2; D is ambiguous. The CDR3 spans 11 residues. From germline, CDR1 is DFQATT and CDR2 SNEGSKA (reference sequence). Deletions cut 4 bases from V and 7 bases from J, with 7 bases between. CDR3 sequence: CSATRSGELFF. Here the CDR3 DNA reads TGCAGTGCTACTCGGAGCGGGGAGCTGTTTTTT.

This clone was seen only a few times. The chain joins TRBV7-3 to TRBJ2-1; TRBD2 agrees at 9 bases. V lost 6 bases, J lost 5 bases, and 5 bases stayed unmatched. Per the germline V gene, CDR1 is SGHTA and CDR2 is FQGTGA. CDR3 length: 14 residues. The CDR3 DNA reads TGTGCCAGCAGGACAGCGGGAGGCGACAATGAGCAGTTCTTC. It is translated as CASRTAGGDNEQFF.

V and J are TRBV5-4 and TRBJ2-7; D is perhaps TRBD1 (6 bases). The CDR3 consists of 14 residues. Trimming left V 4 bases short and J 3 bases short, with 14 bases between. Germline V gives CDR1 SGHNT, CDR2 YYREEE (reference sequence). The CDR3 region has the DNA TGTGCCAGCAGCGCGAAGTCCAGGGGCTACGAGCAGTACTTC. Protein product: CASSAKSRGYEQYF.

The rearrangement links TRBV18 to TRBJ1-4, with a tentative D call TRBD1 (6 bases). This CDR3 has 15 amino acids. V was pared by 2 bases and J by 5 bases, with 12 bases between. CDR1 and CDR2 from the germline V gene are KGHSH and LQKENI. The CDR3 DNA reads TGTGCCAGCTCACCATGGGGGCAGGCGAATGAAAAACTGTTTTTT. Translated, it gives CASSPWGQANEKLFF.

This clone turned up a few times. Other nucleotide sequences from this sample produce the same CDR3. The chain employs TRBV2 and TRBJ1-1; D uncertain. V lost 3 bases and J 8 bases, leaving 7 bases between the germline ends. Germline-derived CDR1 and CDR2 are SNHLY and FYNNEI. The CDR3 has 11 amino acids. CDR3: CASSESPEAFF. The DNA for the CDR3 is TGTGCCAGCAGTGAGAGTCCAGAAGCTTTCTTT.

The V call is TRBV10-3, the J call TRBJ2-2; 9 nucleotides align to TRBD1. The length of the CDR3 is 18 residues. The J segment lost 3 bases and the V segment lost 9 bases, leaving 17 bases of the junction unmatched. Germline CDR1 ENHRY, CDR2 SYGVKD. The CDR3 coding sequence is TGTGCCATACAAGCCCGGTGGACAGGGGTTCTGGACACCGGGGAGCTGTTTTTT. Translating it yields CAIQARWTGVLDTGELFF.

This clone was seen only a few times. The V and J genes are TRBV18 and TRBJ2-2; no firm D call. V lost 5 bases and J 3 bases, leaving 1 base between the germline ends. The CDR3 has 11 amino acids. The germline V gene encodes CDR1 KGHSH and CDR2 LQKENI. The CDR3: CASSDTGELFF. The CDR3 DNA sequence: TGTGCCAGCTCAGACACCGGGGAGCTGTTTTTT.

The V and J genes are TRBV7-2 and TRBJ2-1, with 12 bases lining up with TRBD2. This CDR3 region has 16 residues. The V segment lost 5 bases and the J segment 6 bases; nucleotides outside the gene matches: 8. The V gene's germline CDR1 is SGHTA and CDR2 FQGNSA. The CDR3 region has the DNA TGTGCCAGCAGCCCGAGGTTACTAGCGGGGGGCAATGAGCAGTTCTTC. Encoded protein: CASSPRLLAGGNEQFF.

The V and J genes are TRBV4-1 and TRBJ2-4; 7 nucleotides match TRBD1. The V and J ends lost 4 bases and 4 bases, in that order; junction bases with no gene match: 7. CDR1 is MGHRA and CDR2 is YSYEKL in the germline V gene. CDR3 length: 15 residues. The CDR3 here is CASSPTGTEKNIQYF. CDR3 coding DNA: TGCGCCAGCAGCCCAACCGGGACAGAGAAAAACATTCAGTACTTC.

The chain is built from TRBV6-5 and TRBJ2-7, with a weak D call TRBD2 (5 bases). Germline V gives CDR1 MNHEY, CDR2 SVGAGI. Trimming took 5 bases from V and 7 from J, leaving 15 bases between them. This CDR3 has 13 residues. The CDR3 nucleotides read TGTGCCAGCAGTAGCTCGACGGGGTGGGAGCAGTACTTC. Its translation: CASSSSTGWEQYF.

This clone was observed a handful of times. The gene calls are TRBV15 and TRBJ1-4, with D uncertain. The CDR3 contains 12 residues. Trimming pared 4 bases from V and 5 bases from J, leaving 5 bases between. From germline, CDR1 is LNHNV and CDR2 YYDKDF (reference sequence). DNA of the CDR3: TGTGCCACCAGCAAGCGGAATGAAAAACTGTTTTTT. It codes for CATSKRNEKLFF.

V gene TRBV28 combines with J gene TRBJ2-3, with D perhaps being TRBD1 or TRBD2 (5 bases each). The CDR3 loop spans 15 amino acids. Germline CDR1 MDHEN, CDR2 SYDVKM. V dropped 7 bases and J dropped 1 base, with 15 bases sitting between them. The DNA for the CDR3 is TGTGCCAGCATTGTGAGGGGTGGTCGCACAGATACGCAGTATTTT. Translated: CASIVRGGRTDTQYF.

The gene calls are TRBV30 and TRBJ2-5; D is possibly TRBD1 (5 bases). The CDR3 runs to 13 residues. The ends were cut back, 5 bases at V and 5 bases at J, with 15 bases in the middle. Germline loops: CDR1 GTSNPN, CDR2 SVGIG (reference sequence). The CDR3 DNA is TGTGCCTGGGGGCCCGTGGGGCCCGAGACCCAGTACTTC. Its translation is CAWGPVGPETQYF.

This chain links TRBV6-1 with TRBJ2-7, with 7 bases identical to TRBD1. The trim removed 4 bases at V and 0 bases at J, leaving 6 bases unmatched. This CDR3 contains 15 residues. Per the germline V gene, CDR1 is MNHNS and CDR2 is SASEGT. CDR3 coding DNA: TGTGCCAGCAGTGTTGGACAGGCCAGCTCCTACGAGCAGTACTTC. Translated, it gives CASSVGQASSYEQYF.

The chain has TRBV11-2 and TRBJ2-2; maybe TRBD2 (6 bases). The CDR3 length is 14 residues. Germline V CDR1 and CDR2: SGHAT, FQNNGV. With 5 bases removed from V and 1 base from J, the gap between germline ends came to 8 bases. For the CDR3, the DNA is TGTGCCAGCAGCCGTAGCGGGAACACCGGGGAGCTGTTTTTT. Its translation: CASSRSGNTGELFF.

V and J are TRBV5-6 and TRBJ2-5; TRBD1 is a possible D gene (5 bases). The V gene lost 1 base and the J gene lost 5 bases, with 12 bases spanning the gap. This CDR3 contains 14 residues. Germline CDR1 is SGHDT and CDR2 is YYEEEE. The CDR3 here is CASSLRTLRETQYF. DNA for the CDR3: TGTGCCAGCAGCTTGAGGACACTTAGGGAGACCCAGTACTTC. The complete variable domain, with remaining parts taken from reference TRBV5-6 and TRBJ2-5, reads DAGVTQSPTHLIKTRGQQVTLRCSPKSGHDTVSWYQQALGQGPQFIFQYYEEEERQRGNFPDRFSGHQFPNYSSELNVNALLLGDSALYLCASSLRTLRETQYFGPGTRLLVL.

The chain combines TRBV7-8 with TRBJ2-3, with TRBD2 as a possible D gene (7 bases). The length of the CDR3 is 14 residues. CDR1 is SGHVS and CDR2 is FQNEAQ in the germline V gene. The V gene lost 6 bases and the J gene lost 4 bases, with 14 bases spanning the gap. The CDR3 bases are TGTGCCAGCAGAAAGGGGGGGTCTGCAGATACGCAGTATTTT. Translating it yields CASRKGGSADTQYF.

The CDR3 bases are TGTGCCACCAGCAGAGATAGAGCCAGGGTGGGGAATGAGCAGTTCTTC. It encodes CATSRDRARVGNEQFF. This chain uses TRBV15 with TRBJ2-1; D is perhaps TRBD1 (5 bases). V lost 0 bases and J lost 7, with 16 bases in between. The germline V gene has CDR1 LNHNV and CDR2 YYDKDF (reference sequence). The CDR3 length is 16 residues.

This rearrangement joins TRBV5-1 to TRBJ2-1, with 9 bases identical to TRBD2. V trimming: 4 bases; J trimming: 4 bases; junction bases outside the gene matches: 12. This CDR3 contains 17 residues. CDR1 and CDR2 from the germline V gene are SGHRS and YFSETQ. CDR3 amino acids: CASSMTVLAGQYNEQFF. CDR3 sequence (DNA): TGCGCCAGCAGCATGACGGTTCTAGCGGGACAATACAATGAGCAGTTCTTC. Variable domain in full (rest from reference TRBV5-1 and TRBJ2-1): KAGVTQTPRYLIKTRGQQVTLSCSPISGHRSVSWYQQTPGQGLQFLFEYFSETQRNKGNFPGRFSGRQFSNSRSEMNVSTLELGDSALYLCASSMTVLAGQYNEQFFGPGTRLTVL.

This chain connects TRBV5-8 to TRBJ1-1; 9 nucleotides line up with TRBD1. This CDR3 is 13 amino acids long. CDR1 and CDR2 (germline): SGHTS, YDEGEE. Unmatched junction bases numbered 3, after V lost 5 bases and J lost 4 bases. This CDR3 reads CASRPTGGTEAFF. CDR3 in DNA: TGTGCCAGCAGACCGACAGGGGGCACTGAAGCTTTCTTT.

Only one count was recorded for this clone. V gene TRBV6-6 combines with J gene TRBJ2-7; TRBD2 matches at 9 bases. Germline V gene sequence: CDR1 MNHNY, CDR2 SVGAGI (reference sequence). This CDR3 is 16 amino acids long. After removal of 5 bases from V and 6 bases from J, the junction contained 14 bases not matched to a gene. The CDR3: CASSPPGVREGREQYF. The CDR3 region has the DNA TGTGCCAGCAGTCCCCCCGGGGTGCGGGAGGGCCGCGAGCAGTACTTC.